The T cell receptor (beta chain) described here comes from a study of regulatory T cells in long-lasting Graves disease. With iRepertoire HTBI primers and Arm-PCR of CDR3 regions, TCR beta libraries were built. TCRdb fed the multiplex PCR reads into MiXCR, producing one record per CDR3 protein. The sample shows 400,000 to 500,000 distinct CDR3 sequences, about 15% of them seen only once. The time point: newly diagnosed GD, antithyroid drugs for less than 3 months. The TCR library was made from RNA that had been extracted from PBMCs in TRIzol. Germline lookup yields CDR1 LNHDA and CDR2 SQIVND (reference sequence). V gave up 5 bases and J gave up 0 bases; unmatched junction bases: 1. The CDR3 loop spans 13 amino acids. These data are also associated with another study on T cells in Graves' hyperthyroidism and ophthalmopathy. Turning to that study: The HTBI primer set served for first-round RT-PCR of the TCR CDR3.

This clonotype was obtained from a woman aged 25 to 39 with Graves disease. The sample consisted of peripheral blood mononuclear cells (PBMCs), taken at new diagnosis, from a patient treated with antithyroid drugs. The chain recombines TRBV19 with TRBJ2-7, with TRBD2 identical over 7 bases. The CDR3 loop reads CASSWEGSYEQYF. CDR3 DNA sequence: TGTGCCAGTAGTTGGGAGGGCTCCTACGAGCAGTACTTC.